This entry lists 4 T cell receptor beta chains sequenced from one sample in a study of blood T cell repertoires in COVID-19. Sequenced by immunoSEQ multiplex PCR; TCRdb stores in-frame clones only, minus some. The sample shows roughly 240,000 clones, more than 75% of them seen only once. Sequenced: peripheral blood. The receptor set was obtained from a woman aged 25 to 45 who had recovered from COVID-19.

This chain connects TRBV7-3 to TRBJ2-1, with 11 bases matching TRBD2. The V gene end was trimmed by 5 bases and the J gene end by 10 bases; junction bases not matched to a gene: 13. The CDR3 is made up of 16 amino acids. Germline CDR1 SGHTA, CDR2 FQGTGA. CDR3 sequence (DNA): TGTGCCAGCAGCCCCTTCCTTTCTAGCGGGGGGTCCGAGCAGTTCTTC. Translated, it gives CASSPFLSSGGSEQFF.

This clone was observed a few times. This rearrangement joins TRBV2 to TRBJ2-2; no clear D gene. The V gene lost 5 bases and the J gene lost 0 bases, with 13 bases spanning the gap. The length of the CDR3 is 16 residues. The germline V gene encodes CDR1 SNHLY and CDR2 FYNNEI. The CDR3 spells CASSYAQFSNTGELFF. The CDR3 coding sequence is TGTGCCAGCAGTTACGCCCAGTTCTCGAACACCGGGGAGCTGTTTTTT.

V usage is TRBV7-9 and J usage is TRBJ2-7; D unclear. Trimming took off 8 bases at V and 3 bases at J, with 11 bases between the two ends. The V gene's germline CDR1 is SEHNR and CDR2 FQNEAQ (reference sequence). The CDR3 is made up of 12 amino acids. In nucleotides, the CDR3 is TGTGCCAGCTCCCCCCTTCGCTACGAGCAGTACTTC. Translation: CASSPLRYEQYF.

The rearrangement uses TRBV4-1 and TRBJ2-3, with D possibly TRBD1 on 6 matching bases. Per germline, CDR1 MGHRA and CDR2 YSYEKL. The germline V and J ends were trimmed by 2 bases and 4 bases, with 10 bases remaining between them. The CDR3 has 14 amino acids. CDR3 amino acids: CASSQLTGSDTQYF. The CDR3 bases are TGCGCCAGCAGCCAACTAACAGGGTCAGATACGCAGTATTTT.